This TCR beta chain was sequenced in a study of cytomegalovirus exposure and HLA in healthy donors. The study ran its PCR with 60 Vbeta and 13 Jbeta primers. Sequencing was performed with immunoSEQ multiplex PCR; in TCRdb, only in-frame clones are kept and a portion is missing. The table lists about 110,000 clones, approximately 80% of them singletons. Study-level results: A link between a missense DCLRE1C variant and TCR beta V- and J-gene trimming emerged from a later analysis.

Concerning this clone: Its antigen is currently unknown.

The receptor's source is a male donor in good health and CMV-seronegative. The sequenced material came from PBMCs.

This CDR3 is CASRELAGGRYNEQFF. In DNA form, the CDR3 reads TGTGCCAGCAGGGAATTAGCGGGAGGGCGATACAATGAGCAGTTCTTC. V and J are TRBV2 and TRBJ2-1; the match to TRBD2 covers 11 bases. From germline, CDR1 is SNHLY and CDR2 FYNNEI. After removal of 6 bases from V and 4 bases from J, the junction contained 8 bases not matched to a gene. CDR3 length: 16 amino acids.